This TCR beta chain is from a study of blood T cells in healthy people across ages (dated by TCRdb to between 2015 and 2017). In the study overall: Template switching captured roughly one uniquely barcoded TCR beta cDNA molecule per two T cells in model experiments. Using deep sequencing normalized with unique cDNA molecular identifiers, the study measured how TCR beta repertoire diversity changes with age. Donors of different ages were randomly distributed across sequencing lanes to avoid experimental bias. The study analyzed two additional independent replicas of 1 million unique cDNA reads from the same blood draw for two donors, one aged 18 to 30 and one aged 80 or older. The donors were split into four age groups: young (average 16 years), middle-aged (roughly 42), aged (approximately 60) and long-lived (roughly 86). Overall study outcomes, separate from this receptor: Estimates of total diversity based on one million sequenced T cells were regarded as lower bounds and as underestimates. Because donor CMV infection status was unknown, age-related changes in expanded clonotypes were potentially confounded. Compared with the aged group, more naive CD4+ T cells, fewer expanded clones and increased TCR diversity were shown by the long-lived group, suggesting age selection. There was a strong correlation between observed TCR beta diversity and the percentage of naive T cells measured by flow cytometry. Because profiling used bulk unsorted PBMCs, naive and antigen-experienced compartments could not be compared conclusively. Observed TCR beta diversity per million T cells fell roughly linearly with age, and a significant reduction was already apparent by age around 36.

V loses 6 bases at its end and J loses 0 bases; junction bases beyond the gene matches: 14. CDR3 length: 19 amino acids, cysteine to phenylalanine. Here the CDR3 DNA is all that survives: 57 bases in frame from base 1. CDR1 LNHDA and CDR2 SQIVND are derived from the germline V gene (reference sequence). Donors were roughly 40 systemically healthy Caucasian individuals from Russia aged roughly 6 to 100 years. About 10 milliliters of peripheral blood were collected from each donor into EDTA-treated Vacutainer tubes. Ficoll-Paque density-gradient centrifugation was used to isolate PBMCs, with at least 7 million obtained per sample. Trizol reagent was used to extract total RNA from the PBMCs, yielding at least 5 micrograms per sample. For every donor, an aliquot of PBMCs went through flow cytometry to measure the percentages of naive CD45RAhigh/CD27high T cells. Library preparation used 5' RACE. The reads were generated on an Illumina HiSeq 2500. A second about 7 to 11 cycle PCR used a sample-barcoded 5' primer and a J-beta primer mix. A template-switch 5' adaptor carrying 12 random nucleotides introduced a unique molecular identifier onto each TCR beta cDNA molecule. Each sample yielded at least 2.5 million CDR3-containing paired-end reads. First-strand cDNA was synthesized from all RNA with the Mint cDNA synthesis kit, primed by a TRBC-specific oligonucleotide. Following uracil-DNA glycosylase treatment, all cDNA underwent a first 18-cycle PCR with the universal primers M1SS and BC2_uni_R. The published analysis was carried out like this. For normalization, 1 million high-quality reads were randomly selected from each sample, with every read carrying a distinct molecular identifier. Instead of being binned into consensus sequences, reads that shared molecular identifiers were thrown out. MiTCR, run with a Q25 quality threshold and the strictest error-elimination algorithm, handled CDR3 identification, clonotype clustering and error correction. A nonparametric unseen species model using Euler transformation provided a lower-bound estimate of total TCR beta diversity. TCRdb's own reprocessing of the public reads used fastp at Q25 and MiXCR and kept productive beta chains. Under each unique CDR3 protein, matching rows form one entry showing the most common genes and DNA. These V and J calls are TCRdb output, not the study's own analysis. A total of 600,000 or so distinct CDR3 sequences appear in this sample, roughly 30% of them only once. The ten biggest clones cover 15% to 19% of the sample.

In the case of this clonotype: Which antigen it targets is not known. The sample holds no much larger clone one base away, and base qualities are not on file.

The receptor comes from a woman aged 80 or older in good health. The sample was blood. The V and J segments used are TRBV19 and TRBJ2-3, with TRBD2 identical over 11 junction bases. The CDR3 region reads CASSLRGLTSGISTDTQYF. The nucleotide sequence reads TGTGCCAGTAGCCTACGAGGGTTGACTAGCGGGATTAGCACAGATACGCAGTATTTT.